The subject of this entry is one T cell receptor beta chain. The antigen is unknown. The PCR made use of 60 Vbeta and 13 Jbeta primers. Measured with immunoSEQ multiplex PCR; TCRdb has only the in-frame clones, and not every one. Seen in this sample are under 70,000 clones; the ten most common clones hold roughly 9%. The sample comes from a study of cytomegalovirus exposure and HLA in healthy donors. The CDR3 has 15 amino acids. Germline V gene data show CDR1 as LGHNA and CDR2 as YNFKEQ. The junction had 10 bases not matched to a gene; V was cut back by 7 bases and J by 4 bases. Study-wide results and caveats: Highest at DRB1 and lowest at HLA-C, TCR association rates differed among HLA loci in a later analysis.

V is TRBV4-2 and J is TRBJ1-3, with TRBD1 matching 7 bases. Sequenced: PBMCs. This TCR derives from a man aged 45-60 years in good health and CMV-seropositive. CDR3 in DNA: TGTGCCAGCAATAGACAGGGTCTTGGGGGAAACACCATATATTTT. Translation gives CASNRQGLGGNTIYF.